A selection of T cell receptor beta chains follows, all from one sample in a study of blood T cell repertoires in COVID-19. Clones were read by immunoSEQ multiplex PCR, and TCRdb kept only the in-frame ones, dropping some. The sample lists 450,000 or so clones; 85% to 90% were seen once. The sample comprised peripheral blood. Receptor source: a man aged 18 to 29 with COVID-19, enrolled during active disease. Each CDR3 is given with its conserved first and last residue.

v_call	j_call	cdr3_aa
TRBV10-3	TRBJ1-2	CAISESTGSGYTF
TRBV7-3	TRBJ2-3	CASSLGQASTDTQYF
TRBV5-6	TRBJ2-2	CASSWRVQGANTGELFF
TRBV6-5	TRBJ1-6	CASRGRDSYNSPLHF
TRBV7-2	TRBJ2-1	CASIGGSGSDSSYNEQFF
TRBV19	TRBJ2-3	CASSPWGEGRRDTQYF
TRBV6-4	TRBJ2-4	CASSDSGQGGNIQYF
TRBV14	TRBJ1-1	CASSVTGLEAFF
TRBV6-4	TRBJ2-3	CASSPGTSGTDTQYF
TRBV12-3/TRBV12-4	TRBJ2-1	CASSRTGPQQFF
TRBV12-3/TRBV12-4	TRBJ2-5	CASSLVLQETQYF
TRBV9	TRBJ2-1	CASSVGTYNEQFF
TRBV7-9	TRBJ1-1	CASSRDRGSNTEAFF
TRBV7-9	TRBJ1-1	CASSLVANTEAFF
TRBV12-3/TRBV12-4	TRBJ2-7	CASSQGGYEQYF
TRBV12-3/TRBV12-4	TRBJ2-5	CASSLAVETQYF
TRBV6-2/TRBV6-3	TRBJ2-3	CASSYSNTSGGSDTQYF
TRBV6-6	TRBJ2-1	CASGLAGGLNEQFF
TRBV5-4	TRBJ1-5	CASSHGTGDQPQHF
TRBV6-5	TRBJ2-5	CASKRVAGGPETQYF
TRBV5-4	TRBJ2-1	CASRRGTANEQFF
TRBV6-5	TRBJ2-7	CASSGTPYEQYF
TRBV7-9	TRBJ2-7	CASSPGVTYEQYF
TRBV14	TRBJ1-4	CASSHWGQHTTNEKLFF
TRBV27	TRBJ2-7	CASRFNRGVYEQYF
TRBV10-3	TRBJ2-7	CAIATGGEQYF
TRBV6-1	TRBJ2-5	CASSDGGGPLETQYF
TRBV2	TRBJ1-3	CASKTGPGNTIYF
TRBV6-4	TRBJ2-2	CASRKQNTGELFF
TRBV3-1/TRBV3-2	TRBJ1-4	CASSPYPPGQGGEKLFF
TRBV9	TRBJ1-2	CASSGLGTGVGYTF
TRBV10-3	TRBJ2-7	CAISERTGVSYEQYF